This TCR beta chain was sequenced during a study of cytomegalovirus exposure and HLA in healthy donors. General observations from the study: An observed cluster of highly shared sequence variants was recorded as a likely sequencing artifact. Data from an earlier analysis indicated that most TCR beta V segments were productive either about 87% or about 30% of the time. A later analysis found that most CMV-associated TCR beta chains appeared HLA-restricted.

PCR amplification relied on 60 Vbeta primers (plus 13 Jbeta primers). The method was immunoSEQ multiplex PCR; TCRdb's version includes in-frame clones alone and lacks a portion of them. The table shows around 130,000 clones, with around 85% occurring only once. Donors showed nominal health when sampled, although they likely had unrecorded immune exposures. This clone is a singleton in its sample. Its antigen is currently unknown. The CDR3 runs 16 residues. Germline-derived CDR1 and CDR2 are MNHEY and SMNVEV (reference sequence). J was trimmed by 0 bases and V by 5 bases; bases with no gene match: 4. V is TRBV27 and J is TRBJ2-3; TRBD2 matches at 11 bases. The origin of this receptor is a woman aged 25 to 39 in good health and CMV-seropositive. The sample comprised PBMCs. The CDR3: CASSSGTSGSTDTQYF. The CDR3 DNA follows: TGTGCCAGCAGTAGCGGGACTAGCGGTAGCACAGATACGCAGTATTTT.